The text below deals with one T cell receptor beta chain. Its cognate antigen is unknown. The repertoire was sequenced with immunoSEQ multiplex PCR; TCRdb's copy has only in-frame clones and lacks some. The sample lists fewer than 25,000 clones, approximately 84% occurring once. This sample was included in a study of OX40 agonist ivuxolimab in advanced cancers. Study as a whole: Patient treatment consisted of intravenous ivuxolimab administration every 2 weeks at 0.01 to 10 mg/kg.

The CDR3 spans 13 residues. Germline-derived CDR1 and CDR2 are SGDLS and YYNGEE. The ends lost 2 bases at V and 7 bases at J; junction bases unmatched: 0. Study-wide points: Among T cells, CD8+ cells averaged more expanded clones than CD4+ cells.

Prior autoimmune disease or systemic immunosuppression barred patients. Collection of blood occurred at baseline, at cycle 4 day 1, and at cycle 7 day 1. V is TRBV9 and J is TRBJ2-1; TRBD2 aligns across 10 bases. The clonotype originates from an adult with an advanced solid tumor such as melanoma, head and neck, liver or kidney cancer. The source was CD4+ or CD8+ T cells sorted from blood, collected in a trial of the OX40 agonist ivuxolimab. The CDR3 DNA is TGTGCCAGCAGCGTTAGCGGGAGGAATGAGCAGTTCTTC. Translation gives CASSVSGRNEQFF.